The 10 T cell receptor beta chains listed next were all sequenced from one sample in a study of T-cell memory formation after mild COVID-19. TCRdb redid the calling of the 5' RACE reads with MiXCR, one entry per CDR3 protein. The repertoire has hundreds of thousands of distinct CDR3 sequences, 20% of them found once; the top ten carry around an eighth. The sequencing sample was made of PBMCs or a T cell subset sorted from them (not recorded which). These TCRs come from an adult woman who had mild COVID-19 (a few samples of this study predate the infection). Cell type and time point are not known.

The chain links TRBV19 to TRBJ2-3; perhaps TRBD1 as D (7 bases). The CDR3 is made up of 15 amino acids. CDR1 LNHDA and CDR2 SQIVND come from the germline V gene (reference sequence). The ends were cut back, 11 bases at V and 1 base at J, with 19 bases in the middle. This chain's CDR3 is CASRIGGTGTDTQYF. DNA of the CDR3: TGTGCCTCCCGGATTGGCGGGACAGGCACAGATACGCAGTATTTT.

The chain employs TRBV12-3 or TRBV12-4 and TRBJ2-1; 13 nucleotides align to TRBD2. This CDR3 comprises 16 residues. After removal of 5 bases from V and 8 bases from J, the junction contained 9 bases not matched to a gene. CDR3 nucleotide sequence: TGTGCCAGCAGTCCCGGGACTAGCGGGATTTTCGATGAGCAGTTCTTC. This codes for CASSPGTSGIFDEQFF.

This clonotype was counted only a few times. V is TRBV24-1 and J is TRBJ2-5, with D perhaps TRBD1 (6 bases). CDR3 length equals 17 residues. Germline assignment: CDR1 KGHDR and CDR2 SFDVKD. Trimming stripped 3 bases from V and 2 bases from J, with 18 bases between. As DNA, the CDR3 is TGTGCCACCAGTGATACCAGGGGAAGGACGAAGCAAGAGACCCAGTACTTC. This sequence encodes CATSDTRGRTKQETQYF.

The rearrangement joins TRBV12-3 or TRBV12-4 to TRBJ2-2; TRBD1 is a possible D gene (5 bases). Trimming pared 7 bases from V and 3 bases from J, leaving 9 bases between. This CDR3 is 13 amino acids long. The CDR3 loop is CASTDSYTGELFF. CDR3 DNA sequence: TGTGCCAGCACCGACAGTTACACCGGGGAGCTGTTTTTT.

J is TRBJ2-5 and V is TRBV11-2, with 11 positions matching TRBD2. CDR1 is SGHAT, CDR2 FQNNGV, per germline. This CDR3 is built from 16 residues. Trimming removed 2 bases from V and 1 base from J; junction bases left unmatched: 3. In DNA form, the CDR3 reads TGTGCCAGCAGCTTAAGACTAGCGGGATTCCAAGAGACCCAGTACTTC. It is translated as CASSLRLAGFQETQYF.

This clonotype was observed a few times. The rearrangement joins TRBV12-3 or TRBV12-4 to TRBJ1-1, with 7 positions matching TRBD1. This CDR3 region has 15 residues. Trimming removed 6 bases from V and 1 base from J; junction bases left unmatched: 8. Here the CDR3 DNA reads TGTGCCAGCAGGGGAACAGGGGACCCGAACACTGAAGCTTTCTTT. Protein product: CASRGTGDPNTEAFF.

CDR3 in DNA: TGCGCCAGCAGCCAAGATCTTACTAGCGGGACCAGGTCCACCTACGAGCAGTACTTC. This encodes CASSQDLTSGTRSTYEQYF. V usage is TRBV4-3 and J usage is TRBJ2-7; 10 bases are shared with TRBD2. The germline V gene has CDR1 LGHNA and CDR2 YSLEER. V lost 0 bases to trimming and J lost 2 bases; unmatched junction nucleotides: 13. CDR3 length equals 19 residues.

This clonotype was detected a few times. The chain has TRBV5-1 and TRBJ2-1; 8 bases line up with TRBD1. Germline values: CDR1 SGHRS, CDR2 YFSETQ. The CDR3 totals 17 residues. V lost 3 bases to trimming and J lost 8 bases; unmatched junction nucleotides: 16. CDR3 DNA: TGCGCCAGCAGCTGGGGCGGAGGCGGGACAGGTATCGATGAGCAGTTCTTC. Amino acid sequence: CASSWGGGGTGIDEQFF.

This rearrangement joins TRBV11-3 to TRBJ2-3; 12 bases match TRBD2. Germline V gene lookup returns CDR1 SGHNT and CDR2 YENEEA. Unmatched junction bases numbered 5, after V lost 0 bases and J lost 4 bases. The CDR3 totals 17 residues. CDR3 protein: CASSLDLAGGPADTQYF. The CDR3 DNA reads TGTGCCAGCAGCTTAGATCTAGCGGGAGGGCCCGCAGATACGCAGTATTTT.

This clonotype was seen only once. The chain carries TRBV5-1 and TRBJ2-7; D is perhaps TRBD1 (5 bases). The CDR3 has 16 amino acids. Germline V gene sequence: CDR1 SGHRS, CDR2 YFSETQ. Trimming left V 4 bases short and J 1 base short, with 18 bases between. In DNA, the CDR3 is TGCGCCAGCAGCCAAGCCGCGGCAGGGCGATCCTACGAGCAGTACTTC. Its translation: CASSQAAAGRSYEQYF.